What follows are 17 T cell receptor beta chains derived from one specimen sequenced in a study of vaccination and CD4 T cells after COVID-19. The Oncomine TCR Beta short-read assay sequenced DNA from cultured CD4+ T cells. Each CDR3 protein is one row after TCRdb ran MiXCR on the PCR reads. The table includes more than 25,000 distinct CDR3 sequences, 36% detected once. Time point here: late sampling 161 to 241 days after vaccination in three convalescent patients. Treatment meaning: roughly 11-day PBMC culture with coronavirus spike peptide pools or control peptides (ViraFEST assay). Their antigens are not known. The material was CD4+ T cells from blood, cultured in vitro, obtained about 7 months after SARS-CoV-2 vaccination. These receptor sequences come from a human donor who had recovered from COVID-19.

This clonotype was detected only a few times. The chain joins TRBV5-8 to TRBJ1-5, with 12 positions matching TRBD1. The J segment lost 6 bases and the V segment lost 3 bases, leaving 4 bases of the junction unmatched. The CDR3 is made up of 15 amino acids. Looked up from germline, CDR1 is SGHTS and CDR2 is YDEGEE. CDR3 amino acids: CASSWGTGGGQPQHF. CDR3 bases: TGTGCCAGCAGCTGGGGGACAGGGGGCGGTCAGCCCCAGCATTTT. The full variable domain, its missing parts supplied by reference TRBV5-8 and TRBJ1-5, is EAGVTQSPTHLIKTRGQQATLRCSPISGHTSVYWYQQALGLGLQFLLWYDEGEERNRGNFPPRFSGRQFPNYSSELNVNALELEDSALYLCASSWGTGGGQPQHFGDGTRLSIL.

The sample holds a few counts of this clonotype. This sequence joins TRBV15 and TRBJ1-5, with D possibly being TRBD1 (5 bases). Trimming stripped 1 base from V and 3 bases from J, with 10 bases between. From germline, CDR1 is LNHNV and CDR2 YYDKDF (reference sequence). CDR3 length equals 15 residues. The CDR3 DNA is TGTGCCACCAGCAGAGGGGACTTACTCAATCAGCCCCAGCATTTT. It specifies CATSRGDLLNQPQHF.

This clonotype was seen more than once but under ten times. V gene TRBV6-1 combines with J gene TRBJ2-7, with 7 bases matching TRBD2. Trimming at V came to 5 bases and at J to 4 bases, leaving 8 bases not matched to a gene. The CDR3 totals 14 residues. Germline V gives CDR1 MNHNS, CDR2 SASEGT. The CDR3 sequence is CASSPLADRYEQYF. CDR3 nucleotide sequence: TGTGCCAGCAGTCCCCTAGCGGACCGATACGAGCAGTACTTC.

The V gene is TRBV27, the J gene TRBJ2-1; no definite D call. Germline V gene lookup returns CDR1 MNHEY and CDR2 SMNVEV (reference sequence). Trimming shortened V by 6 bases and J by 3 bases, and 18 bases separated the two germline ends. The CDR3 is 16 amino acids. CDR3 DNA: TGTGCCAGCAGATTGTTCGCGTTTCCCGACTACAATGAGCAGTTCTTC. It yields the protein CASRLFAFPDYNEQFF.

The rearrangement uses TRBV24-1 and TRBJ2-6; possibly TRBD1 for D (6 bases). Germline-derived CDR1 and CDR2 are KGHDR and SFDVKD. The V gene lost 6 bases and the J gene lost 0 bases, with 14 bases spanning the gap. There are 17 residues in the CDR3. DNA of the CDR3: TGTGCCACCAGTCCTACAGGGCTAGGCTCTGGGGCCAACGTCCTGACTTTC. Its translation: CATSPTGLGSGANVLTF.

This clonotype was detected a few times. V and J are TRBV12-3 or TRBV12-4 and TRBJ2-1; 14 nucleotides match TRBD2. V lost 5 bases, J lost 8 bases, and 5 bases stayed unmatched. CDR3 length equals 15 residues. The CDR3 reads CASSLPTSGRDEQFF. CDR3 DNA: TGTGCCAGCAGTCTCCCGACTAGCGGGAGGGATGAGCAGTTCTTC.

This clonotype has a handful of counts. The gene calls are TRBV7-2 and TRBJ2-7; D is perhaps TRBD2 (5 bases). There are 14 residues in the CDR3. CDR1 is SGHTA and CDR2 is FQGNSA in the germline V gene. Trimming left V 1 base short and J 5 bases short, with 12 bases between. CDR3 residues: CASSLGTGTNEQYF. The CDR3 bases are TGTGCCAGCAGCTTAGGAACGGGAACAAACGAGCAGTACTTC.

The chain carries TRBV5-5 and TRBJ2-5; 7 nucleotides line up with TRBD1. V trimming: 2 bases; J trimming: 3 bases; junction bases outside the gene matches: 4. The germline CDR1 and CDR2 sequences are SGHKS and YYEKEE (reference sequence). This CDR3 is 14 amino acids long. The CDR3 DNA reads as TGTGCCAGCAGCTTCATGGACAGGAAAGAGACCCAGTACTTC. Translating gives CASSFMDRKETQYF.

The gene calls are TRBV30 and TRBJ1-2; 11 positions agree with TRBD1. The junction had 2 bases not matched to a gene; V was cut back by 0 bases and J by 2 bases. The CDR3 covers 15 residues. The V gene's germline CDR1 is GTSNPN and CDR2 SVGIG (reference sequence). The CDR3 nucleotides read TGTGCCTGGAGTGTACGGGACAGGGGGAACTATGGCTACACCTTC. Amino acids: CAWSVRDRGNYGYTF.

This sequence joins TRBV28 and TRBJ1-5; 7 positions agree with TRBD1. Trimming cost V 3 bases and J 4 bases; bases outside gene matches: 9. Germline CDR1 is MDHEN and CDR2 is SYDVKM. The CDR3 totals 16 residues. The CDR3 is CASSLVLGQMNQPQHF. CDR3 DNA: TGTGCCAGCAGTTTGGTTTTGGGACAGATGAATCAGCCCCAGCATTTT.

This clonotype was observed a few times. V is TRBV7-8 and J is TRBJ2-3; either TRBD1 or TRBD2 may fit D (6 bases each). V was cut by 7 bases and J by 5 bases, with 16 bases left in between. Germline-derived CDR1 and CDR2 are SGHVS and FQNEAQ. This CDR3 has 14 residues. The CDR3 DNA reads TGTGCCAGCACCCAAGGGGGAGGTCGAGATACGCAGTATTTT. Its translation is CASTQGGGRDTQYF.

The chain has TRBV7-6 and TRBJ1-6; 7 bases are shared with TRBD1. This CDR3 spans 15 amino acids. V dropped 5 bases and J dropped 10; count of bases not matched to a gene: 11. Germline CDR1 reads SGHVS; CDR2 reads FNYEAQ. The CDR3 DNA reads TGTGCCAGCAGCCCTCAGACAGGGCTGGGATCACCCCTCCACTTT. Amino acid sequence: CASSPQTGLGSPLHF.

This clonotype was recorded once. The V call is TRBV7-9, the J call TRBJ2-7; D remains unclear. The ends were cut back, 0 bases at V and 1 base at J, with 19 bases in the middle. The germline V gene encodes CDR1 SEHNR and CDR2 FQNEAQ (reference sequence). The CDR3 has 18 amino acids. The CDR3, as DNA: TGTGCCAGCAGCTTAGCGCTGATGGGCACGCGAGTATCCTACGAGCAGTACTTC. It specifies CASSLALMGTRVSYEQYF. The entire variable domain, with the rest obtained from reference TRBV7-9 and TRBJ2-7, is as follows: DTGVSQNPRHKITKRGQNVTFRCDPISEHNRLYWYRQTLGQGPEFLTYFQNEAQLEKSRLLSDRFSAERPKGSFSTLEIQRTEQGDSAMYLCASSLALMGTRVSYEQYFGPGTRLTVT.

This clonotype has just a few counts. V is TRBV24-1 and J is TRBJ2-5, with 10 bases lining up with TRBD1. CDR1 KGHDR and CDR2 SFDVKD come from the germline V gene. The CDR3 has 16 amino acids. The junction had 5 bases not matched to a gene; V was cut back by 3 bases and J by 2 bases. The CDR3 sequence is CATSDQRTGGQETQYF. The CDR3, as DNA: TGTGCCACCAGTGATCAGAGGACAGGGGGTCAAGAGACCCAGTACTTC.

The chain uses TRBV6-2 or TRBV6-3 and TRBJ1-4, with a tentative D call TRBD1 (6 bases). There are 15 residues in the CDR3. Germline V CDR1 and CDR2: MNHEY, SVGEGT. V was pared by 2 bases and J by 11 bases, with 18 bases between. The CDR3 loop is CASSYVALTGGKLFF. CDR3 coding DNA: TGTGCCAGCAGTTACGTCGCCCTAACCGGGGGCAAACTGTTTTTT.

The chain employs TRBV7-2 and TRBJ1-5; D is unresolved. This CDR3 region has 17 residues. Germline V gene lookup returns CDR1 SGHTA and CDR2 FQGNSA. Trimming pared 1 base from V and 0 bases from J, leaving 13 bases between. CDR3: CASSLVNVVYSNQPQHF. The CDR3 bases are TGTGCCAGCAGCTTAGTGAATGTTGTTTATAGCAATCAGCCCCAGCATTTT.

The chain employs TRBV7-6 and TRBJ2-5; D is possibly TRBD1 or TRBD2 (7 bases each). The CDR3 extends over 12 amino acids. Germline V gene sequence: CDR1 SGHVS, CDR2 FNYEAQ. Trimming cost V 9 bases and J 5 bases, with 13 bases left between them. The CDR3 is CASRQGGETQYF. In DNA form, the CDR3 reads TGTGCCAGTCGACAGGGAGGGGAGACCCAGTACTTC.